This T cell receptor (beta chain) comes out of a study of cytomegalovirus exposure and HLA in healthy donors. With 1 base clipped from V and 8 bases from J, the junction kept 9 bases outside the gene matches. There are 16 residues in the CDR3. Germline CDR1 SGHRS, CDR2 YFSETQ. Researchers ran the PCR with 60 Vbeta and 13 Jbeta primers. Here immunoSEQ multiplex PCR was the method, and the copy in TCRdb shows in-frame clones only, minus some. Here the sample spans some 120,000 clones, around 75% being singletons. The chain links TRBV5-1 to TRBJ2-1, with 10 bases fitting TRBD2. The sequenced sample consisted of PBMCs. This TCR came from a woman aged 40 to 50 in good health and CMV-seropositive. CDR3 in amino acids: CASSLRLAGASDEQFF. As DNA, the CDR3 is TGCGCCAGCAGCTTGAGGCTAGCGGGAGCGAGCGATGAGCAGTTCTTC.